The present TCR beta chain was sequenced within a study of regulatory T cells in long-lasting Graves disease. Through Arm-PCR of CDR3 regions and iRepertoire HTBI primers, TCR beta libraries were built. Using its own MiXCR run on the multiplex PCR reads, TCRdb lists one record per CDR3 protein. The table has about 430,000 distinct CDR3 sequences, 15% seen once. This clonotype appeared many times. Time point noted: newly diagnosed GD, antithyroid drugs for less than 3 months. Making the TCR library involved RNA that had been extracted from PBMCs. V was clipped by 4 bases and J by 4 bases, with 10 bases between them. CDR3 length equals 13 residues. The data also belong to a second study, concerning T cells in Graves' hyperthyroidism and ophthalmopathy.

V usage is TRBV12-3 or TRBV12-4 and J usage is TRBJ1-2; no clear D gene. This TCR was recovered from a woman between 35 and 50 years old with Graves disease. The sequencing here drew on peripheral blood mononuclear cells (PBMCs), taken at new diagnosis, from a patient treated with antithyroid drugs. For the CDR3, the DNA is TGTGCCAGCAGTTCTACAGTTCTCTATGGCTACACCTTC. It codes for CASSSTVLYGYTF.